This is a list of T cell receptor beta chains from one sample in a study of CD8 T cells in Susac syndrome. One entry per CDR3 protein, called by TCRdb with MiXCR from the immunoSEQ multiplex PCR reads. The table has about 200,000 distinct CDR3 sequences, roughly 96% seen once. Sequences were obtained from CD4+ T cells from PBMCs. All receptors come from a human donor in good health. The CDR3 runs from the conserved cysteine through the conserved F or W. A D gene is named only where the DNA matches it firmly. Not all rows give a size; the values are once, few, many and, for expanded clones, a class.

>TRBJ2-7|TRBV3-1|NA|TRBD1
CASSVDRNSYEQYF
TGTGCCAGCAGCGTGGACAGGAACTCCTACGAGCAGTACTTC
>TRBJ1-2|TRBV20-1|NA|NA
CSASLTADYYGYTF
TGCAGTGCTAGTCTGACAGCCGATTACTATGGCTACACCTTC
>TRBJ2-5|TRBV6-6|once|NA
CASSATLLGETQYF
TGTGCCAGCAGTGCCACTCTGTTGGGGGAGACCCAGTACTTC
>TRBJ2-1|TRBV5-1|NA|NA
CASSLSSAAQEEQFF
TGCGCCAGCAGCTTGTCCAGCGCTGCTCAGGAAGAGCAGTTCTTC
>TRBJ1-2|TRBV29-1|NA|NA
CSVSGPTVGYTF
TGCAGCGTTAGTGGCCCAACGGTTGGCTACACCTTC
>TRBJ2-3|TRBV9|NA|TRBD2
CASSGAAGGTDTQYF
TGTGCCAGCAGCGGGGCAGCGGGGGGCACAGATACGCAGTATTTT
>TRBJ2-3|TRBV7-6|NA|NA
CASSSRGPQDTQYF
TGTGCCAGCAGCTCCCGGGGACCCCAAGATACGCAGTATTTT
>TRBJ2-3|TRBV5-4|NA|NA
CASSLYSNTQYF
TGTGCCAGCAGCCTTTACTCGAATACGCAGTATTTT
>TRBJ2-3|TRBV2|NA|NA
CASSENYPREYF
TGTGCCAGCAGTGAGAACTATCCCCGAGAGTATTTT
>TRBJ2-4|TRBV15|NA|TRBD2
CATSRVRGGFIQYF
TGTGCCACCAGCAGAGTCCGGGGGGGTTTCATTCAGTACTTC
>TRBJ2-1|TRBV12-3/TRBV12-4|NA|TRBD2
CASSGLAADNEQFF
TGTGCCAGCAGTGGACTAGCGGCAGACAATGAGCAGTTCTTC
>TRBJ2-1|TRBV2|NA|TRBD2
CASKSGSSYNEQFF
TGTGCCAGCAAGAGCGGGAGCTCCTACAATGAGCAGTTCTTC
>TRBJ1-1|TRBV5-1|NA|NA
CASSLSGRMNTEAFF
TGCGCCAGCAGCTTGTCTGGCCGGATGAACACTGAAGCTTTCTTT